These T cell receptor beta chains were read from a single sample in a study of PD-1 blockade in classical Hodgkin lymphoma. Profiled with immunoSEQ multiplex PCR; TCRdb holds only in-frame clones, not every one. There are about 41,000 clones in the sample; roughly 70% occur only once, and about 22% lies in the top ten. Source: peripheral blood mononuclear cells (PBMCs), taken at baseline. These receptors came from a human donor with classical Hodgkin lymphoma. Both conserved end residues are part of each CDR3. Fields, in order: V gene, J gene, D gene, clone size, CDR3 protein, CDR3 DNA. The D gene is left open where the match is weak. Rows give clone size only sometimes, using once, few, many, or a class for an expanded clone.

V: TRBV6-5
J: TRBJ1-1
D: TRBD1
size: -
CDR3: CATRDRGSKAFF
DNA: TGTGCCACCCGGGACAGGGGGTCGAAAGCTTTCTTT

V: TRBV10-3
J: TRBJ2-7
D: TRBD2
size: -
CDR3: CASSYRREGSYEQYF
DNA: TGTGCCAGCAGTTACCGGCGGGAGGGCTCCTACGAGCAGTACTTC

V: TRBV5-1
J: TRBJ1-3
D: TRBD1
size: -
CDR3: CASSLPTGEINTIYF
DNA: TGCGCCAGCAGCCTACCGACAGGGGAAATAAACACCATATATTTT

V: TRBV18
J: TRBJ2-5
D: -
size: -
CDR3: CASSSKGGGETQYF
DNA: TGTGCCAGCTCAAGTAAGGGCGGAGGAGAGACCCAGTACTTC

V: TRBV5-3
J: TRBJ1-2
D: -
size: -
CDR3: CARSCPGRHAYGYTF
DNA: TGTGCCAGAAGCTGCCCGGGACGTCATGCGTATGGCTACACCTTC

V: TRBV6-6
J: TRBJ1-2
D: -
size: -
CDR3: CASSYSRGSDGYTF
DNA: TGTGCCAGCAGTTACTCGAGAGGCTCGGATGGCTACACCTTC

V: TRBV19
J: TRBJ2-1
D: -
size: -
CDR3: CASSTDKSSYNEQFF
DNA: TGTGCCAGTAGTACTGACAAGAGCTCCTACAATGAGCAGTTCTTC

V: TRBV6-6
J: TRBJ1-2
D: TRBD1
size: few
CDR3: CASSYRQGDYGYTF
DNA: TGTGCCAGCAGTTACAGGCAGGGGGACTATGGCTACACCTTC

V: TRBV7-9
J: TRBJ1-4
D: -
size: -
CDR3: CASSLVRGFGEKLFF
DNA: TGTGCCAGCAGCTTAGTGAGGGGGTTCGGTGAAAAACTGTTTTTT

V: TRBV6-5
J: TRBJ1-5
D: TRBD1
size: -
CDR3: CASSIQGVSNQPQHF
DNA: TGTGCCAGCTCTATACAGGGGGTTAGCAATCAGCCCCAGCATTTT

V: TRBV19
J: TRBJ1-1
D: TRBD1
size: -
CDR3: CASQQGDNTEAFF
DNA: TGTGCCAGCCAGCAGGGGGACAACACTGAAGCTTTCTTT

V: TRBV5-6
J: TRBJ1-6
D: -
size: -
CDR3: CASSLTPRVDNSPLHF
DNA: TGTGCCAGCAGCTTGACACCCAGGGTCGATAATTCACCCCTCCACTTT

V: TRBV27
J: TRBJ2-5
D: TRBD2
size: -
CDR3: CASSLAPSLAGARETQYF
DNA: TGTGCCAGCAGTTTGGCCCCCAGCTTAGCGGGAGCAAGAGAGACCCAGTACTTC

V: TRBV19
J: TRBJ2-3
D: -
size: -
CDR3: CASSMGQRTDTQYF
DNA: TGTGCCAGTAGTATGGGGCAGCGCACAGATACGCAGTATTTT

V: TRBV18
J: TRBJ1-4
D: TRBD1
size: -
CDR3: CASSPPGQGTEKLFF
DNA: TGTGCCAGCTCACCACCGGGACAGGGAACTGAAAAACTGTTTTTT

V: TRBV6-5
J: TRBJ1-1
D: -
size: -
CDR3: CASSRTANTEAFF
DNA: TGTGCCAGCAGTCGTACAGCGAACACTGAAGCTTTCTTT

V: TRBV6-5
J: TRBJ2-1
D: TRBD2
size: -
CDR3: CASSYSAGLATEQFF
DNA: TGTGCCAGCAGTTACTCGGCGGGACTAGCCACTGAGCAGTTCTTC

V: TRBV27
J: TRBJ1-6
D: -
size: -
CDR3: CASSPRPEVVHYSPLHF
DNA: TGTGCCAGCAGCCCTCGGCCGGAAGTTGTCCACTATTCACCCCTCCACTTT

V: TRBV28
J: TRBJ1-1
D: -
size: -
CDR3: CASQANTEAFF
DNA: TGTGCCAGCCAGGCGAACACTGAAGCTTTCTTT

V: TRBV15
J: TRBJ1-1
D: -
size: -
CDR3: CATSWGVITEAFF
DNA: TGTGCCACCTCGTGGGGGGTTATCACTGAAGCTTTCTTT

V: TRBV7-2
J: TRBJ2-2
D: -
size: few
CDR3: CASRQVPTGELFF
DNA: TGTGCCAGCCGGCAGGTACCGACCGGGGAGCTGTTTTTT

V: TRBV28
J: TRBJ1-5
D: TRBD1
size: -
CDR3: CASRPGQGNQPQHF
DNA: TGTGCCAGCAGGCCCGGACAGGGAAATCAGCCCCAGCATTTT

V: TRBV6-6
J: TRBJ1-5
D: -
size: -
CDR3: CASSTVSGTDQPQHF
DNA: TGTGCCAGCAGTACGGTGTCAGGGACCGATCAGCCCCAGCATTTT

V: TRBV7-9
J: TRBJ2-7
D: -
size: -
CDR3: CASSLDRSRYEQYF
DNA: TGTGCCAGCAGCTTAGACAGGTCGAGATACGAGCAGTACTTC

V: TRBV18
J: TRBJ1-1
D: -
size: -
CDR3: CASSPMANTEAFF
DNA: TGTGCCAGCTCACCAATGGCCAACACTGAAGCTTTCTTT

V: TRBV7-2
J: TRBJ1-2
D: -
size: few
CDR3: CASSFGDTGPYGYTF
DNA: TGTGCCAGCAGCTTTGGGGACACAGGCCCATATGGCTACACCTTC

V: TRBV7-3
J: TRBJ2-7
D: TRBD2
size: -
CDR3: CASSSGLAGEKQYF
DNA: TGTGCCAGCAGCTCGGGACTAGCGGGAGAGAAGCAGTACTTC

V: TRBV7-9
J: TRBJ1-2
D: -
size: -
CDR3: CASSYLGAPGDGYTF
DNA: TGTGCCAGCAGTTACCTTGGGGCACCTGGAGATGGCTACACCTTC

V: TRBV9
J: TRBJ2-1
D: TRBD2
size: once
CDR3: CASSVEMLELAGPSNEQFF
DNA: TGTGCCAGCAGCGTAGAGATGCTTGAACTAGCGGGGCCAAGTAATGAGCAGTTCTTC

V: TRBV15
J: TRBJ1-1
D: -
size: -
CDR3: CATSNSEGNTEAFF
DNA: TGTGCCACCAGCAATTCGGAAGGGAACACTGAAGCTTTCTTT

V: TRBV18
J: TRBJ2-2
D: TRBD1
size: once
CDR3: CASSPGPGQGANTGELFF
DNA: TGTGCCAGCTCACCTGGCCCGGGACAGGGGGCGAACACCGGGGAGCTGTTTTTT

V: TRBV7-9
J: TRBJ1-5
D: TRBD1
size: -
CDR3: CASSSGTGGNQPQHF
DNA: TGTGCCAGCAGCTCCGGGACAGGGGGCAATCAGCCCCAGCATTTT

V: TRBV27
J: TRBJ2-7
D: -
size: -
CDR3: CASSSPGPKAAYEQYF
DNA: TGTGCCAGCAGTTCCCCCGGCCCGAAGGCCGCCTACGAGCAGTACTTC

V: TRBV7-2
J: TRBJ2-1
D: TRBD2
size: -
CDR3: CASSLVSSGRKGEQFF
DNA: TGTGCCAGCAGCTTAGTATCGAGCGGGAGGAAGGGTGAGCAGTTCTTC

V: TRBV5-1
J: TRBJ2-5
D: TRBD2
size: -
CDR3: CASSPRGEETQYF
DNA: TGCGCCAGCAGCCCCCGGGGGGAAGAGACCCAGTACTTC

V: TRBV19
J: TRBJ2-7
D: TRBD1
size: -
CDR3: CASTNRGATYEQYF
DNA: TGTGCCAGTACTAACAGGGGGGCAACCTACGAGCAGTACTTC

V: TRBV27
J: TRBJ2-7
D: TRBD2
size: -
CDR3: CASSRGQPGLADYEQYF
DNA: TGTGCCAGCAGTCGGGGACAGCCCGGACTAGCGGACTACGAGCAGTACTTC

V: TRBV27
J: TRBJ1-2
D: -
size: -
CDR3: CASSSLGGGYGYTF
DNA: TGTGCCAGCAGTTCTCTCGGGGGGGGGTATGGCTACACCTTC

V: TRBV29-1
J: TRBJ2-1
D: -
size: -
CDR3: CSVEGQDKRNEQFF
DNA: TGCAGCGTTGAAGGGCAGGATAAGCGGAATGAGCAGTTCTTC

V: TRBV10-3
J: TRBJ2-7
D: TRBD1
size: -
CDR3: CAISEALQGASGEQYF
DNA: TGTGCCATCAGTGAGGCCCTACAGGGGGCGAGTGGCGAGCAGTACTTC

V: TRBV7-2
J: TRBJ2-7
D: -
size: few
CDR3: CASSLGSYEQYF
DNA: TGTGCCAGCAGCTTAGGATCCTACGAGCAGTACTTC

V: TRBV7-3
J: TRBJ2-7
D: TRBD2
size: -
CDR3: CASSLSSVRAGGSYEQYF
DNA: TGTGCCAGCAGCTTAAGTTCCGTTAGAGCGGGAGGCTCCTACGAGCAGTACTTC